This TCR beta chain was retrieved from a study of long-term antiretroviral therapy in people with HIV. General observations from the study: ART preceded a rise in diversity that nonetheless stayed lower than in transplant donor controls. Regardless of time point, clones expanded before ART dominated the repertoire.

The CDR3 extends over 16 amino acids. Germline-derived CDR1 and CDR2 are LNHDA and SQIVND (reference sequence). After removal of 5 bases from V and 5 bases from J, the junction contained 11 bases not matched to a gene. Donors needed at least one pre-ART PBMC sample plus at least two post-ART samples. At the survey level, the v3.0 immunoSEQ assay was run. Produced via immunoSEQ multiplex PCR; TCRdb's table is partial and in-frame only. The profile covers about 20,000 clones, with 82% appearing a single time and about 10% taken by the ten largest. This clone was seen just once. Its antigen remains unidentified.

The sequences come from unsorted PBMCs, collected approximately 2.5 years after starting antiretroviral therapy. This TCR came from a man in his forties with HIV. This chain connects TRBV19 to TRBJ2-7, with TRBD1 matching 11 bases. The CDR3 bases are TGTGCCAGTAGTCGCCTAAGGACAGGGGGCGGAAACGAGCAGTACTTC. This translates into CASSRLRTGGGNEQYF. The full variable domain, completed using reference TRBV19 and TRBJ2-7, is DGGITQSPKYLFRKEGQNVTLSCEQNLNHDAMYWYRQDPGQGLRLIYYSQIVNDFQKGDIAEGYSVSREKKESFPLTVTSAQKNPTAFYLCASSRLRTGGGNEQYFGPGTRLTVT.